One T cell receptor beta chain is described in this entry. Its antigen is still unknown. No qualities accompany the bases; no much larger clone lies one base away. The intended sense of this specimen's time point label: baseline, week 1 (first vaccination visit). The sample's treatment or condition label, decoded: pre-vaccination baseline after standard-of-care therapy. Newly diagnosed WHO grade 3 or 4 IDH1-mutant astrocytomas showing loss of nuclear ATRX were present in the donors. The samples were drawn from NOA16, a multicentre, single-arm, open-label phase I trial in Germany that tested a mutant IDH1 peptide vaccine in humans for the first time. For immunogenicity testing, the blood drawn at visit V03 was used as the baseline sample. Genomic DNA for TCRB sequencing was extracted from EDTA blood using the DNeasy Blood and Tissue Kit. Library preparation was by the immunoSEQ multiplex PCR assay. Rearranged TCR beta chain sequences were amplified with the hsTCRB Kit following the manufacturer's protocol. Sequencing of TCRB libraries was carried out on an Illumina MiSeq. The paper's data handling went like this. The kit vendor's proprietary platform handled demultiplexing, trimming and gene mapping. Not all clones reach the TCRdb copy of this immuneACCESS table, which keeps in-frame sequences only. Checked studies attribute under half of the gap to unresolved V genes and leave the rest unexplained. Clone size and V and J calls were adopted from that table, with D and trimming inferred from the DNA. Counted in this sample were about 98,000 clones; 70% to 90% of them appeared once. The ten largest make up roughly 0.61% of the sample.

These data are taken from a study of a mutant IDH1 vaccine in newly diagnosed glioma (dated by TCRdb to the early 2020s). About the full investigation: Of the approximately 29 treated patients, approximately 60% were male and roughly 40% were female, and a mean age of 40.4 years was recorded. Before enrollment, patients had received standard therapy of radiotherapy alone, temozolomide alone, or radiochemotherapy with temozolomide; most received the combination. Peripheral blood was collected at six visits: V03 (baseline), V05, V07, V10, V12 and V13. Longitudinal TCRB deep sequencing was performed for roughly 25 treated patients wherever samples were available for exploratory analyses.

What the research found in general, with its limitations: Immune responses induced by the vaccine were seen in around 93% of patients across multiple MHC alleles. No apparent relationship was observed between pseudoprogression and alterations in the top peripheral T cell clonotypes detected by TCRB sequencing. PBMC samples for TCRB deep sequencing were selected based on availability. The authors stated that sample limitations prevented analyses of patient blood samples from being reproduced.

V loses 5 bases of germline sequence and J loses 3 bases, and the interval between the two ends is 11 bases. From the germline V gene (reference sequence), CDR1 is LNHDA and CDR2 is SQIVND. Spanning cysteine to phenylalanine, the CDR3 consists of 14 amino acids. Only CDR3 DNA remains: 42 bases, in frame from the first base. The chain uses TRBV19 and TRBJ1-5; no confident D gene assignment can be made. The sequencing used PBMCs, collected from a glioma patient treated with radiotherapy, temozolomide or both. The source is a woman aged 45-59 years with glioma. The DNA sequence is TGTGCCAGTAGTTCACCCCAGAACAATCAGCCCCAGCATTTT. Translated, it reads CASSSPQNNQPQHF.